This TCR beta chain was identified during a study of shared clonotypes between healthy human individuals. Clones were read by immunoSEQ multiplex PCR, and TCRdb kept only the in-frame ones, dropping some. In the table there are fewer than 550,000 clones, over 60% of which are singletons. The V end was cut by 0 bases, the J end by 6 bases, with 11 bases between. CDR3 length: 14 residues. The germline V gene encodes CDR1 MNHEY and CDR2 SVGAGI. This chain links TRBV6-5 with TRBJ1-2, with a possible D match to TRBD1 (6 bases). This sequence originates from a woman between 35 and 50 years old in good health. Some clones in this sample may be carry-over from other donors' samples. The specimen was PBMCs. The CDR3 is CASSYSMAGDGYTF. DNA for the CDR3: TGTGCCAGCAGTTACTCGATGGCAGGGGATGGCTACACCTTC.